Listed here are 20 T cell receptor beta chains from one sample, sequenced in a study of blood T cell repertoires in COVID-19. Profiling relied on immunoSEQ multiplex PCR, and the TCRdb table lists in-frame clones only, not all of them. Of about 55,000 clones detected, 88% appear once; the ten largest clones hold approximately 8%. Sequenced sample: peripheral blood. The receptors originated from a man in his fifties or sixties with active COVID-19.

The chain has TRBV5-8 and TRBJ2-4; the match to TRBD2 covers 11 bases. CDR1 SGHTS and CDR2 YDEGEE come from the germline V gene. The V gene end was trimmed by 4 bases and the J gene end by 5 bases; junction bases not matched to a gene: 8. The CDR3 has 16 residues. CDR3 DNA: TGTGCCAGCAGCCCGTGGACTAGCGGGCTTCAAAACATTCAGTACTTC. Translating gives CASSPWTSGLQNIQYF.

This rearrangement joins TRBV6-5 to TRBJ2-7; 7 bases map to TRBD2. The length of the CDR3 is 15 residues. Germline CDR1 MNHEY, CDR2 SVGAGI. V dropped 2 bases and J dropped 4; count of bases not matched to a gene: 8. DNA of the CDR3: TGTGCCAGCAGTTACGGGGCTAGCGGAGAATACGAGCAGTACTTC. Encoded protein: CASSYGASGEYEQYF.

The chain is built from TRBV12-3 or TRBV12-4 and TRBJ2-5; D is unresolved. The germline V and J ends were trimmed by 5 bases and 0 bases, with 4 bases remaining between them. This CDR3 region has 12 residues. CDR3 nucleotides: TGTGCCAGCAGTCCTCACCAAGAGACCCAGTACTTC. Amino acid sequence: CASSPHQETQYF.

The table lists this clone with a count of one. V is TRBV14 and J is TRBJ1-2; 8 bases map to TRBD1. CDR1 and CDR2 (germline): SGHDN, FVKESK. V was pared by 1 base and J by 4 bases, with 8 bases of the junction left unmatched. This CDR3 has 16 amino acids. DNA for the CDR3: TGTGCCAGCAGCCAAGTCTCCGGGACAGGCTTCTATGGCTACACCTTC. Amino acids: CASSQVSGTGFYGYTF.

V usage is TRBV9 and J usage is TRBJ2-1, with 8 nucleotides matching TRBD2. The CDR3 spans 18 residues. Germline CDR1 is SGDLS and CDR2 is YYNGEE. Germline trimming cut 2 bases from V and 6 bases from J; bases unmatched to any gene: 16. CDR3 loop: CASSVGRVLLAGPNEQFF. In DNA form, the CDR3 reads TGTGCCAGCAGCGTGGGCAGGGTCCTCCTAGCGGGCCCCAATGAGCAGTTCTTC.

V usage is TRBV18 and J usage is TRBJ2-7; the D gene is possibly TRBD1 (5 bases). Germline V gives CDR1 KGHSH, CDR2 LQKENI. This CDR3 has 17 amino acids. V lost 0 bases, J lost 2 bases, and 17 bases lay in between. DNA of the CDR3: TGTGCCAGCTCACCACCACCCTCAGGGTCCCGTACCTACGAGCAGTACTTC. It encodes CASSPPPSGSRTYEQYF.

The CDR3 nucleotides read TGTGCCAGCAACCTGGGAGGGAATCAGCCCCAGCATTTT. This encodes CASNLGGNQPQHF. The genes are TRBV12-3 or TRBV12-4 and TRBJ1-5; D is undetermined. This CDR3 has 13 residues. Trimming cost V 7 bases and J 4 bases, with 11 bases left between them.

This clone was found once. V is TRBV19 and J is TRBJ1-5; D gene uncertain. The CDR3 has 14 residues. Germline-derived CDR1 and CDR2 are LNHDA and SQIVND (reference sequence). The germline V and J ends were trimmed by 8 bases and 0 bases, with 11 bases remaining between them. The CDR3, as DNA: TGTGCCAGTCAATACGGGGTTAGCAATCAGCCCCAGCATTTT. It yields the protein CASQYGVSNQPQHF.

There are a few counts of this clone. This CDR3 reads CASSLVQREPRETQYF. CDR3 nucleotides: TGTGCCAGCAGCTTAGTCCAGCGGGAGCCCCGGGAGACCCAGTACTTC. This chain uses TRBV7-2 with TRBJ2-5; 8 bases map to TRBD2. Germline values: CDR1 SGHTA, CDR2 FQGNSA. The CDR3 spans 16 residues. V trimming: 1 base; J trimming: 5 bases; junction bases outside the gene matches: 9.

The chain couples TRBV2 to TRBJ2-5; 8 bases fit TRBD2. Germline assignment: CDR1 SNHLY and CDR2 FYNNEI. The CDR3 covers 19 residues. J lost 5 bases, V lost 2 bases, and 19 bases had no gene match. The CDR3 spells CASSENLLYSGIRGETQYF. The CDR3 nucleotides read TGTGCCAGCAGTGAAAACCTCCTTTATAGCGGGATTAGGGGCGAGACCCAGTACTTC.

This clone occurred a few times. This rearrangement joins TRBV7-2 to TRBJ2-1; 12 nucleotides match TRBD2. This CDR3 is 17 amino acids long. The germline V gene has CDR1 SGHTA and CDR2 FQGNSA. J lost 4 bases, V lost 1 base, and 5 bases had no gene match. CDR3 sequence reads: CASSLGPSGRGYNEQFF. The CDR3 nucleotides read TGTGCCAGCAGCTTAGGGCCTAGCGGGAGGGGGTACAATGAGCAGTTCTTC.

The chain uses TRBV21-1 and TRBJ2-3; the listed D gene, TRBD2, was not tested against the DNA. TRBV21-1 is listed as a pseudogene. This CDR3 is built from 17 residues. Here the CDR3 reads CASSKGTSGTSTDTQYF. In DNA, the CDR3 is TGTGCCAGCAGCAAAGGGACTAGCGGAACTAGCACAGATACGCAGTATTTT.

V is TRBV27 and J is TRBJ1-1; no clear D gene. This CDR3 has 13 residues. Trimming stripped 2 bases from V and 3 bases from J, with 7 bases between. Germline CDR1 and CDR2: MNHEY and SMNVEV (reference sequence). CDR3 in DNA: TGTGCCAGCAGTTTAGGCGGGCACACTGAAGCTTTCTTT. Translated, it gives CASSLGGHTEAFF.

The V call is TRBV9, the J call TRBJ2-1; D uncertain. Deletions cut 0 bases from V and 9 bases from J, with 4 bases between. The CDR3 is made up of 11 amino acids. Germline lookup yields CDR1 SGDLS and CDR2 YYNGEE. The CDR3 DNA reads TGTGCCAGCAGCGTAGCGGGTGAGCAGTTCTTC. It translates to CASSVAGEQFF.

The CDR3, as DNA: TGTGCCAGCAGCGCCGAGGGGGGGAGCTCCTATAATTCACCCCTCCACTTT. This translates into CASSAEGGSSYNSPLHF. V is TRBV9 and J is TRBJ1-6; TRBD1 is a possible D gene (6 bases). CDR3 size: 17 residues. From germline, CDR1 is SGDLS and CDR2 YYNGEE. V was pared by 3 bases and J by 0 bases, with 13 bases between.

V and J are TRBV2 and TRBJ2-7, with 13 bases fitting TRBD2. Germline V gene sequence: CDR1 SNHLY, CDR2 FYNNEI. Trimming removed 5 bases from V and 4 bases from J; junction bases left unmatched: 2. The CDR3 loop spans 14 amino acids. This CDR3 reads CASSLGLAGYEQYF. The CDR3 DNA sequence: TGTGCCAGCAGTTTGGGACTAGCGGGGTACGAGCAGTACTTC.

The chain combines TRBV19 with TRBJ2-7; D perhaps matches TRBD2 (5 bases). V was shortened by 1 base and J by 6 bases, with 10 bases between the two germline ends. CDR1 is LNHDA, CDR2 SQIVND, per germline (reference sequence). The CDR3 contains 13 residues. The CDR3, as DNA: TGTGCCAGTAGTATAGGTGGGAGCGGCGAGCAGTACTTC. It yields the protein CASSIGGSGEQYF.

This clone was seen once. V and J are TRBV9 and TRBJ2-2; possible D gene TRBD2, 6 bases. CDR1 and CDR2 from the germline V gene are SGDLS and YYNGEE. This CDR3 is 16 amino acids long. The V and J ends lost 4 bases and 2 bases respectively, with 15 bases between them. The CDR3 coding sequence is TGTGCCAGCAGCACCCGTGGAGGGCTCAACACCGGGGAGCTGTTTTTT. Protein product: CASSTRGGLNTGELFF.

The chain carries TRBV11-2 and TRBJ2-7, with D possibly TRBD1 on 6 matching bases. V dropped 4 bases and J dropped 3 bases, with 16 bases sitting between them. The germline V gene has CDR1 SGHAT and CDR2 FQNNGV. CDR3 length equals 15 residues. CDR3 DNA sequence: TGTGCCAGCAGCTCACTAAGCAAACAGGGCTACGAGCAGTACTTC. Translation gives CASSSLSKQGYEQYF.

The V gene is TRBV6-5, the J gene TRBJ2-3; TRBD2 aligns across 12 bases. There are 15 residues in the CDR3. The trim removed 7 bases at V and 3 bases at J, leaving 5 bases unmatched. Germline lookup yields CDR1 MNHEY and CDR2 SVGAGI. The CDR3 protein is CASIASGRVTDTQYF. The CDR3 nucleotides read TGTGCCAGCATAGCTAGCGGGAGGGTGACAGATACGCAGTATTTT.